This record looks at one T cell receptor (beta chain) sequence and its context. The data stem from a study of blood T cell repertoires in COVID-19. Study at large: Samples of COVID-19 (acute and convalescent) were obtained from the United States, Italy and Spain. The cDNA or gDNA used as material had been derived from T cells, B-cell-depleted T cells, or PBMCs.

Germline V gives CDR1 SEHNR, CDR2 FQNEAQ (reference sequence). V lost 5 bases to trimming and J lost 8 bases; unmatched junction nucleotides: 11. The CDR3 extends over 15 amino acids. Original data processing: From reference gene primer amplification, estimates of nucleated cell counts were derived. Using immunoSEQ multiplex PCR, the repertoire was profiled, and TCRdb retains in-frame clones only, with some absent. That table gives V, J and clone size, and the DNA gave D and trimming. The data show tens of thousands of clones, approximately 85% seen once. The chain joins TRBV7-9 to TRBJ1-4; TRBD1 agrees at 7 bases. Input material: peripheral blood. The source is a human donor in a cohort sampled during active COVID-19. In DNA, the CDR3 is TGTGCCAGCAGCCCCCGAGAGGGGGCAAGGGAAAAACTGTTTTTT. Its translation is CASSPREGAREKLFF.